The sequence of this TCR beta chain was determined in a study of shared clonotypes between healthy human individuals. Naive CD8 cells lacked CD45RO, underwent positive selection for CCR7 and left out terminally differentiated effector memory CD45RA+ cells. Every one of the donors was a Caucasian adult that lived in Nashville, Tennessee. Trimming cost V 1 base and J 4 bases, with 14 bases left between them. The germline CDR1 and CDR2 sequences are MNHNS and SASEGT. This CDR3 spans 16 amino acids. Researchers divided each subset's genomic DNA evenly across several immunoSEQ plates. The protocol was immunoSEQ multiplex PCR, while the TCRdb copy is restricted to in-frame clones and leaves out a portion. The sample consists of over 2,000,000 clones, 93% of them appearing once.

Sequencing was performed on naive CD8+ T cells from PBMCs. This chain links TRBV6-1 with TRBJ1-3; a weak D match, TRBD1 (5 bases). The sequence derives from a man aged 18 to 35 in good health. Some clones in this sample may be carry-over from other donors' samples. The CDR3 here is CASSEGMGVWGNTIYF. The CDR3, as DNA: TGTGCCAGCAGTGAAGGGATGGGGGTGTGGGGAAACACCATATATTTT.